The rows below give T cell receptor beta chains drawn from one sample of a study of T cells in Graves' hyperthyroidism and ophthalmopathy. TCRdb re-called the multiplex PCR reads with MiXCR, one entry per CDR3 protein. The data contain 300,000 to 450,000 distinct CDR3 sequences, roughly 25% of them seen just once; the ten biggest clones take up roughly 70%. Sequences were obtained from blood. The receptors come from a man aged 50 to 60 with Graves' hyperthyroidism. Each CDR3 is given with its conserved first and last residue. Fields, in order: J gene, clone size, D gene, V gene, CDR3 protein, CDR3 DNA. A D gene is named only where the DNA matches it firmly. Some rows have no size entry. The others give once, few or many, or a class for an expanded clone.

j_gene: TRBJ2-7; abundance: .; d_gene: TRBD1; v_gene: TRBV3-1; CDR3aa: CASSQTGASVSYEQYF; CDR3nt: TGTGCCAGCAGCCAAACAGGGGCCTCCGTCTCCTACGAGCAGTACTTC
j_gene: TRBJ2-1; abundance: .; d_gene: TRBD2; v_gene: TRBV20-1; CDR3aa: CSASLAGARNEQFF; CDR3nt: TGCAGTGCTAGCCTAGCGGGAGCGCGGAATGAGCAGTTCTTC
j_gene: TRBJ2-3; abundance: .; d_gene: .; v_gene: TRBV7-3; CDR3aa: CASSSDSDTQYF; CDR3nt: TGTGCCAGCAGCTCAGACTCGGATACGCAGTATTTT
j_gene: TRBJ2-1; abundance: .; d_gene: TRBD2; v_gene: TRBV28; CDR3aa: CASSPGGVSYNEQFF; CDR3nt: TGTGCCAGCAGTCCCGGGGGGGTCTCCTACAATGAGCAGTTCTTC
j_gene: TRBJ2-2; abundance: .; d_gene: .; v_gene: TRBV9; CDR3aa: CASSVSGRPNTGELFF; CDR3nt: TGTGCCAGCAGCGTCTCCGGGAGACCAAACACCGGGGAGCTGTTTTTT
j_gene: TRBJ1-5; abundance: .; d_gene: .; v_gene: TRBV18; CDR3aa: CASSPPTDTQHF; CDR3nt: TGTGCCAGCTCACCACCGACAGATACGCAGCATTTT
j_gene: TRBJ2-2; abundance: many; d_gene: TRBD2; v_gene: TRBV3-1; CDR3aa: CASSQDIAGWELFF; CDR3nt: TGTGCCAGCAGCCAAGATATAGCGGGTTGGGAGCTGTTTTTT
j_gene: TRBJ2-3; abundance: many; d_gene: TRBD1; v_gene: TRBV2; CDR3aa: CASSEGQGPDTQYF; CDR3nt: TGTGCCAGCAGTGAGGGACAGGGTCCAGATACGCAGTATTTT
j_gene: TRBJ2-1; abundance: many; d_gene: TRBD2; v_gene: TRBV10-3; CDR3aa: CAIRDSGLGHEQFF; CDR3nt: TGTGCCATCAGGGACTCGGGACTAGGACATGAGCAGTTCTTC
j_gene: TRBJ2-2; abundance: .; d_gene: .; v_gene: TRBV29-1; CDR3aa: CSAEWGNTGELFF; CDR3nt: TGCAGCGCCGAATGGGGGAACACCGGGGAGCTGTTTTTT
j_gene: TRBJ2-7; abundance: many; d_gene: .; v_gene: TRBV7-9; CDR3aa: CASSILGASSYEQYF; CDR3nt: TGTGCCAGCAGCATTCTAGGGGCCTCCTCCTACGAGCAGTACTTC
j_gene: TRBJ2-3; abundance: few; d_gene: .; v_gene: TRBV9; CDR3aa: CASSVEERPDTQYF; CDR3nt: TGTGCCAGCAGCGTAGAGGAGCGGCCAGATACGCAGTATTTT
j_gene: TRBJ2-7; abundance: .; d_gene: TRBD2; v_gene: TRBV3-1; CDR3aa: CASSRNSPSGSYEQYF; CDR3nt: TGTGCCAGCAGCCGTAATTCACCTAGCGGGAGCTACGAGCAGTACTTC
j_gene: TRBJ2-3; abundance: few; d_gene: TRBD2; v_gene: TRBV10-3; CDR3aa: CAIKLAGGTDTQYF; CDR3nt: TGTGCCATCAAGCTAGCGGGAGGGACAGATACGCAGTATTTT
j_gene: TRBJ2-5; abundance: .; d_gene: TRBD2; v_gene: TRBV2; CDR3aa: CASRTGGTGETQYF; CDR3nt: TGTGCCAGCAGGACGGGAGGGACCGGGGAGACCCAGTACTTC
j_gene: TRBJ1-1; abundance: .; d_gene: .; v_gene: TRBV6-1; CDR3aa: CASSSAKGVMNTEAFF; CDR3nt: TGTGCCAGCAGTTCCGCGAAGGGGGTCATGAACACTGAAGCTTTCTTT
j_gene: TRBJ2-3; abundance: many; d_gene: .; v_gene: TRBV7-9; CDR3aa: CASSFSTADTQYF; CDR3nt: TGTGCCAGCAGCTTCTCGACGGCAGATACGCAGTATTTT
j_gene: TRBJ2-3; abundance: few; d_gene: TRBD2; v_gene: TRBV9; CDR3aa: CASSVGISGRPDTQYF; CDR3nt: TGTGCCAGCAGCGTAGGGATTAGCGGGAGACCAGATACGCAGTATTTT
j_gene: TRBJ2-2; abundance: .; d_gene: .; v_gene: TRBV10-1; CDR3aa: CASGQTPTGELFF; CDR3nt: TGCGCCAGTGGACAGACCCCCACCGGGGAGCTGTTTTTT
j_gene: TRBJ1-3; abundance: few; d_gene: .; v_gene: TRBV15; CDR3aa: CATSRVGSSGNTIYF; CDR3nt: TGTGCCACCAGCAGGGTGGGGAGCTCTGGAAACACCATATATTTT
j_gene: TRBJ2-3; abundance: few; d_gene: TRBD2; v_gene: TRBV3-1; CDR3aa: CASSQGTSTGTQYF; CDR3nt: TGTGCCAGCAGCCAGGGGACTAGCACAGGTACGCAGTATTTT
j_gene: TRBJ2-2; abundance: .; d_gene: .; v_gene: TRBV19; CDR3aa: CAGRPTGTGELFF; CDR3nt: TGTGCCGGAAGACCTACAGGGACCGGGGAGCTGTTTTTT
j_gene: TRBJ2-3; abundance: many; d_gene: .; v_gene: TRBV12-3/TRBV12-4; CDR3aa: CASRPSGRGGTDTQYF; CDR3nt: TGTGCCAGCAGGCCCTCGGGCAGAGGGGGCACAGATACGCAGTATTTT
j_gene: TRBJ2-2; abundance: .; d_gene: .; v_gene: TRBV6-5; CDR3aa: CASSFSLSAGEGTGELFF; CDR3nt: TGTGCCAGCAGTTTCTCCTTGTCGGCAGGGGAGGGAACCGGGGAGCTGTTTTTT
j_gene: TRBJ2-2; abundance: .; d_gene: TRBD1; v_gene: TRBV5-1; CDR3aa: CASSVTQGSGELFF; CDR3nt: TGCGCCAGCAGCGTCACACAGGGGTCCGGGGAGCTGTTTTTT
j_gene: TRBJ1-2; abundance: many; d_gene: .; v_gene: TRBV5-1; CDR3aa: CASSSGTAYTF; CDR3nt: TGCGCCAGCAGCTCCGGGACTGCCTACACCTTC
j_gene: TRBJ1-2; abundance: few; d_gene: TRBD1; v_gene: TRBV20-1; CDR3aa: CSARAGQGEGYTF; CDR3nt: TGCAGTGCTAGAGCGGGACAGGGTGAAGGCTACACCTTC
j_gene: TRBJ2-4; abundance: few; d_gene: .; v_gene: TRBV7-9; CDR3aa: CASSLAIQEKDQYF; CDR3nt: TGTGCCAGCAGCTTAGCAATACAGGAGAAGGATCAGTACTTC
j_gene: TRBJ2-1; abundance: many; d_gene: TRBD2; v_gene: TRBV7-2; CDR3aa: CASSLGLAERDEQFF; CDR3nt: TGTGCCAGCAGCTTAGGGCTAGCGGAGAGGGATGAGCAGTTCTTC
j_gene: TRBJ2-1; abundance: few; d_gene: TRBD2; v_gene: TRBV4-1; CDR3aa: CASSPRVAGGSYNEQFF; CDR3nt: TGCGCCAGCAGCCCAAGAGTGGCGGGAGGGTCTTACAATGAGCAGTTCTTC
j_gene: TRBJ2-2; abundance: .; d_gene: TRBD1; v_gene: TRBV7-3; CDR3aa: CASSSKRQGTGELFF; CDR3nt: TGTGCCAGCAGCTCAAAACGACAGGGGACCGGGGAGCTGTTTTTT
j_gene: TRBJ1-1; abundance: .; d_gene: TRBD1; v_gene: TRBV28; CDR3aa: CASSLEGAVETNTEAFF; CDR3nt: TGTGCCAGCAGTTTAGAGGGGGCGGTGGAGACGAACACTGAAGCTTTCTTT
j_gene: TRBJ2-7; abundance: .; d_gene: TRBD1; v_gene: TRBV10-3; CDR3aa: CAISETGQGSYEQYF; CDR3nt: TGTGCCATCAGTGAGACAGGACAGGGCAGTTACGAGCAGTACTTC
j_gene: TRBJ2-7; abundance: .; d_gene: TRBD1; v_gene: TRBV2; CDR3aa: CASLPSLDRAHEQYF; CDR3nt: TGTGCCAGCTTGCCATCTCTAGACAGGGCCCACGAGCAGTACTTC
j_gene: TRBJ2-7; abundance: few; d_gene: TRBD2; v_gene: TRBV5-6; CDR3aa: CASSGRRTSDHEQYF; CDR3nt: TGTGCCAGCAGCGGAAGGCGGACTAGCGACCACGAGCAGTACTTC
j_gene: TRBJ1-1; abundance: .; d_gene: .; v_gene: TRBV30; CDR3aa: CAWSRLRGAGSEAFF; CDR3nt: TGTGCCTGGAGTAGGCTGAGGGGCGCAGGCTCTGAAGCTTTCTTT
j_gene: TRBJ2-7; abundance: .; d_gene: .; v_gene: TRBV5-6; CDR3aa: CASSRGSHEQYF; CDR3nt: TGTGCCAGCAGCCGCGGCAGCCACGAGCAGTACTTC
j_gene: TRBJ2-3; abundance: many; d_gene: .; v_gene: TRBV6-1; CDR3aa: CASSAVVAPPSDTQYF; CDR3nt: TGTGCCAGCAGTGCGGTAGTCGCACCTCCTTCAGATACGCAGTATTTT
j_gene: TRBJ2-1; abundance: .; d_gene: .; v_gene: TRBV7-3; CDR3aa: CASSLRGEYNEQFF; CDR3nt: TGTGCCAGCAGCTTACGGGGAGAATACAATGAGCAGTTCTTC
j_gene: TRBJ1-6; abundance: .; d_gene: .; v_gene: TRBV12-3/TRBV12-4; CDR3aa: CASSANSPLHF; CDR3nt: TGTGCCAGCAGTGCGAATTCACCCCTCCACTTT
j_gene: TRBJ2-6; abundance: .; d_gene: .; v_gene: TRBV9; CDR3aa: CASSVYSSGANVLTF; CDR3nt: TGTGCCAGCAGCGTATACAGCTCTGGGGCCAACGTCCTGACTTTC
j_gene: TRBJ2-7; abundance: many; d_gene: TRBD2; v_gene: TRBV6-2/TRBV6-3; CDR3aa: CASSYPTSGKYEQYF; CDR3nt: TGTGCCAGCAGTTACCCGACTAGCGGGAAGTACGAGCAGTACTTC
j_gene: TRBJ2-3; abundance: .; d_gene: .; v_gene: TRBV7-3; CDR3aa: CASSLTWASTDTQYF; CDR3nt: TGTGCCAGCAGCTTAACTTGGGCTAGCACAGATACGCAGTATTTT